One sample yielded the 5 T cell receptor beta chains listed below, sequenced in a study of T cell repertoires in cytomegalovirus infection (dated by TCRdb to between 2018 and 2021). TCRdb lists the instrument as Illumina HiSeq 1500. The public reads were reanalyzed by TCRdb: fastp trimming at Q25, MiXCR alignment, in-frame beta chains only. For every CDR3 protein sequence, its rows merge into one entry that carries the most common genes and DNA. For this sample there are more than 250,000 distinct CDR3 sequences; approximately 13% appear just once. The top ten clones comprise 8.8% of the sample. The sample was PBMCs. Source of these receptors: a human donor in good health (CMV status not recorded). Some clones in this sample may be carry-over from other donors' samples.

This clonotype was observed a few times. This chain connects TRBV7-3 to TRBJ2-1, with 8 bases lining up with TRBD2. The CDR3 length is 15 residues. V was clipped by 5 bases and J by 8 bases; unmatched bases: 11. Germline values: CDR1 SGHTA, CDR2 FQGTGA. The CDR3 nucleotides are TGTGCCAGCAGCCCACTAGCGGAGGTTACCGATGAGCAGTTCTTC. This translates into CASSPLAEVTDEQFF.

This clonotype was observed many times. This chain connects TRBV19 to TRBJ1-1; perhaps TRBD1 as D (5 bases). Germline CDR1 is LNHDA and CDR2 is SQIVND (reference sequence). There are 13 residues in the CDR3. V was trimmed by 9 bases and J by 5 bases, leaving 16 bases between them. The CDR3 reads CASSLGTYTEAFF. The CDR3, as DNA: TGTGCCAGCAGCTTGGGGACGTATACTGAAGCTTTCTTT.

Worth noting for this clonotype: Given a much more abundant clone one base away, this may be a read error. The missing conserved phenylalanine or tryptophan at the end of this CDR3 makes a read error likely. The chain employs TRBV24-1 and TRBJ2-1, with TRBD1 matching over 7 bases. The germline V gene encodes CDR1 KGHDR and CDR2 SFDVKD. The V and J ends lost 2 bases and 0 bases, in that order; junction bases with no gene match: 3. This CDR3 region has 16 residues. The CDR3 sequence: CATSDWGQPSYNEQFV. In nucleotides, the CDR3 is TGTGCCACCAGTGATTGGGGACAGCCCTCCTACAATGAGCAGTTCGTC.

This rearrangement joins TRBV20-1 to TRBJ1-1, with D uncertain. The CDR3 totals 10 residues. Between the trimmed V and J ends, which lost 2 bases and 2 bases, there was a span of 0 bases. Looked up from germline, CDR1 is DFQATT and CDR2 is SNEGSKA (reference sequence). The CDR3 sequence is CSARNTEAFF. DNA for the CDR3: TGCAGTGCTAGAAACACTGAAGCTTTCTTT.

This clonotype was counted between two and nine times. This sequence joins TRBV24-1 and TRBJ1-2; D uncertain. Trimming removed 2 bases from V and 3 bases from J, with 9 bases in between. Per germline, CDR1 KGHDR and CDR2 SFDVKD. This CDR3 has 14 amino acids. The CDR3 reads CATSDSIGDYGYTF. The DNA of the CDR3 is TGTGCCACCAGTGATTCAATTGGGGACTATGGCTACACCTTC.